This T cell receptor (beta chain) appears in the sequencing data of a study of Graves' ophthalmopathy and Graves' hyperthyroidism. This clonotype was found many times. Scientists amplified the TCR beta CDR3 regions from RNA transcripts. HTBI primers primed a first-round RT-PCR, and a second-round multiplex PCR followed. TCRdb analysed the multiplex PCR reads with MiXCR anew, one entry per CDR3 protein. This table has hundreds of thousands of distinct CDR3 sequences, 15% to 17% appearing once. This CDR3 is built from 15 residues. J lost 5 bases, V lost 6 bases, and 9 bases had no gene match. The chain is built from TRBV12-3 or TRBV12-4 and TRBJ2-7; 11 bases line up with TRBD1. The receptor was isolated from a woman under 30 with stable Graves' hyperthyroidism. The sample taken for sequencing was peripheral blood. The CDR3 DNA reads TGTGCCAGCAGCTACCCGGGACAGGGGGTCCACGAGCAGTACTTC. This codes for CASSYPGQGVHEQYF.